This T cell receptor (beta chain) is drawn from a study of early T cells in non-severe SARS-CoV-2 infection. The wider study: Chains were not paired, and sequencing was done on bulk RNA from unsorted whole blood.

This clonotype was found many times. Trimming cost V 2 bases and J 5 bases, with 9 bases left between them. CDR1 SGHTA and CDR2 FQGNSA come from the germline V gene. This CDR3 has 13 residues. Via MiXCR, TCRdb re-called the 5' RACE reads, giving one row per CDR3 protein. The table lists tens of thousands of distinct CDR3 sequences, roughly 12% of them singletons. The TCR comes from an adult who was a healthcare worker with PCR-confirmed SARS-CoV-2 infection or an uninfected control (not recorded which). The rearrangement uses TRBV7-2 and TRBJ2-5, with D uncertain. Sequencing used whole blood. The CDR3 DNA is TGTGCCAGCAGCTTATGGGTTACCGAGACCCAGTACTTC. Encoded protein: CASSLWVTETQYF.